A selection of T cell receptor beta chains follows, all from one sample in a study of blood T cell repertoires in COVID-19. Produced via immunoSEQ multiplex PCR; TCRdb's table is partial and in-frame only. The sample includes more than 200,000 clones, 70% to 85% of them seen just once. What was sequenced was peripheral blood. The receptors shown here come from a woman aged 40-49 years with active or convalescent COVID-19. CDR3s include the opening cysteine and the closing phenylalanine or tryptophan. D genes are given only for firm matches. Only some rows state a clone size, as once, few, many or a class for expanded clones.

len	abundance	j_gene	d_gene	v_gene	CDR3aa	CDR3nt
16	.	TRBJ1-2	.	TRBV4-1	CASSQEIEGVNYGYTF	TGCGCCAGCAGCCAAGAAATTGAAGGGGTGAACTATGGCTACACCTTC
13	once	TRBJ1-4	.	TRBV28	CAVLEAGDEKLFF	TGTGCCGTCCTGGAGGCGGGAGATGAAAAACTGTTTTTT
13	.	TRBJ1-2	.	TRBV9	CASSVDGNYGYTF	TGTGCCAGCAGCGTCGACGGGAACTATGGCTACACCTTC
14	.	TRBJ1-2	.	TRBV3-1/TRBV3-2	CASSSLRGVEGYTF	TGTGCCAGCAGCAGCTTGCGCGGGGTAGAAGGCTACACCTTC
14	.	TRBJ1-6	.	TRBV6-4	CASSDSYMNSPLHF	TGTGCCAGCAGTGACTCGTATATGAATTCACCCCTCCACTTT
14	.	TRBJ1-1	TRBD1	TRBV6-4	CASSPTGHFAEAFF	TGTGCCAGCAGCCCGACAGGGCATTTTGCTGAAGCTTTCTTT
13	.	TRBJ2-5	.	TRBV7-9	CASSSTSQETQYF	TGTGCCAGCAGCTCAACATCGCAAGAGACCCAGTACTTC
12	few	TRBJ1-4	.	TRBV3-1/TRBV3-2	CASSQHPGELFF	TGTGCCAGCAGCCAACATCCGGGAGAACTGTTTTTT
15	.	TRBJ2-1	TRBD2	TRBV12-5	CASGLGLAGVDEQFF	TGTGCTAGTGGTTTGGGACTAGCGGGGGTCGATGAGCAGTTCTTC
12	.	TRBJ1-2	.	TRBV28	CASSRQERGYTF	TGTGCCAGCAGTAGACAGGAAAGGGGCTACACCTTC
14	.	TRBJ1-2	.	TRBV5-5	CASSYIDSGMGYTF	TGTGCCAGCAGCTATATAGACTCAGGGATGGGCTACACCTTC
14	few	TRBJ2-2	TRBD1	TRBV10-3	CAIQGQGETGELFF	TGTGCCATCCAGGGACAGGGTGAAACCGGGGAGCTGTTTTTT
15	.	TRBJ1-2	TRBD1	TRBV7-9	CASYDPFRGEHGYTF	TGTGCCAGCTATGATCCCTTCAGGGGGGAGCATGGCTACACCTTC
15	.	TRBJ2-5	TRBD2	TRBV5-1	CASSPPGLAQETQYF	TGCGCCAGCAGCCCCCCGGGACTAGCCCAAGAGACCCAGTACTTC
16	.	TRBJ1-2	TRBD1	TRBV10-2	CASRGGQGAFDYGYTF	TGCGCCAGCAGGGGGGGACAGGGGGCATTTGACTATGGCTACACCTTC
14	.	TRBJ1-2	.	TRBV19	CASSPRAGDYGYTF	TGTGCCAGTAGCCCTCGGGCAGGGGACTATGGCTACACCTTC
15	.	TRBJ1-2	TRBD1	TRBV5-4	CASSRKNQGGYGYTF	TGTGCCAGCAGCCGAAAGAATCAGGGGGGCTATGGCTACACCTTC
11	.	TRBJ1-2	TRBD1	TRBV2	CANRQGGGYTF	TGTGCCAATAGACAGGGGGGTGGCTACACCTTC
14	.	TRBJ2-4	.	TRBV5-1	CASSPGQQGNIQYF	TGCGCCAGCAGCCCCGGACAGCAAGGAAACATTCAGTACTTC
12	once	TRBJ1-5	.	TRBV7-6	CASSFPGQPQHF	TGTGCCAGCAGCTTCCCAGGTCAGCCCCAGCATTTT
16	.	TRBJ1-5	.	TRBV21-1	CASSKEDWPNDQPQHF	TGTGCCAGCAGCAAAGAGGACTGGCCAAACGATCAGCCCCAGCATTTT
14	.	TRBJ1-6	TRBD1	TRBV5-1	CASSFGRGWSPLHF	TGCGCCAGCAGCTTTGGCAGGGGGTGGTCACCCCTCCACTTT
14	once	TRBJ2-2	TRBD2	TRBV11-2	CASSLVRGAGELFF	TGTGCCAGCAGCTTAGTGCGGGGGGCCGGGGAGCTGTTTTTT
11	.	TRBJ1-2	.	TRBV20-1	CSARDGAGYTF	TGCAGTGCTAGAGATGGGGCTGGCTACACCTTC
15	.	TRBJ2-3	.	TRBV10-2	CASSEEWLGGDTQYF	TGCGCCAGCAGTGAGGAGTGGCTAGGAGGAGATACGCAGTATTTT